Below, 29 T cell receptor beta chains from the same sample are listed, as sequenced in a study of response to subunit inactivated influenza vaccine. TCRdb reprocessed the RT-PCR reads via MiXCR and lists one record per CDR3 protein. The data hold about 620,000 distinct CDR3 sequences, with approximately 10% observed a single time. This sample was also put to use in a study of T cells expressing NK-cell markers. That work adds: With UMIs, 5'RACE template switching was used to make TCR beta cDNA.

Sequences were derived from PBMCs from blood, sampled on the day of vaccination. Receptors were obtained from a man aged 45-60 years who received an inactivated influenza vaccine.

This clonotype was seen a few times. V gene TRBV13 combines with J gene TRBJ1-6; 7 positions match TRBD1. V dropped 5 bases and J dropped 9; count of bases not matched to a gene: 7. Germline V gene lookup returns CDR1 PRHDT and CDR2 FYEKMQ (reference sequence). This CDR3 region has 14 residues. As DNA, the CDR3 is TGTGCCAGCAGCCACCGGGACAGAACTTCACCCCTCCACTTT. Its translation is CASSHRDRTSPLHF.

This clonotype was detected many times. The genes are TRBV6-2 or TRBV6-3 and TRBJ2-7, with D possibly matching TRBD1 (5 bases). Germline lookup yields CDR1 MNHEY and CDR2 SVGEGT. This CDR3 contains 12 residues. V lost 8 bases to trimming and J lost 5 bases, with 13 bases between them. CDR3 DNA sequence: TGTGCCAGCCGATTAGGGGTCCACGAGCAGTACTTC. Translating it yields CASRLGVHEQYF.

This clonotype occurred many times. The chain couples TRBV5-1 to TRBJ2-7, with D possibly TRBD2 on 6 matching bases. CDR3 length: 14 residues. Between the trimmed V and J ends, which lost 3 bases and 2 bases, there was a span of 12 bases. CDR1 and CDR2 from the germline V gene are SGHRS and YFSETQ. In nucleotides, the CDR3 is TGCGCCAGCAGCTCCGGACTACAAGCCTACGAGCAGTACTTC. Translation: CASSSGLQAYEQYF.

On this clonotype: Since a much larger clone is just one base distant, this may be a read error. This sequence joins TRBV6-5 and TRBJ2-6; 12 nucleotides agree with TRBD2. This CDR3 has 17 amino acids. CDR1 and CDR2 from the germline V gene are MNHEY and SVGAGI. CDR3 region: CASRLTSGSAGSNVLTF. The DNA of the CDR3 is TGTGCCAGCAGGTTGACTAGCGGGAGTGCTGGGTCCAACGTCCTGACTTTC.

This clonotype was seen more than once but under ten times. The chain has TRBV29-1 and TRBJ2-2; D might be TRBD1 (6 bases). The V gene's germline CDR1 is SQVTM and CDR2 ANQGSEA. With 4 bases removed from V and 2 bases from J, the gap between germline ends came to 17 bases. There are 16 residues in the CDR3. The CDR3 here is CSVGLTGRLNTGELFF. The CDR3 DNA reads TGCAGCGTTGGTCTTACAGGGAGACTAAACACCGGGGAGCTGTTTTTT.

This clonotype was detected only a few times. The gene calls are TRBV6-5 and TRBJ1-6; D call uncertain. Trimming pared 0 bases from V and 8 bases from J, leaving 5 bases between. Germline CDR1 MNHEY, CDR2 SVGAGI. The CDR3 consists of 13 residues. The CDR3 reads CASSYSRDSPLHF. The CDR3 bases are TGTGCCAGCAGTTACTCGAGAGATTCACCCCTCCACTTT.

The chain couples TRBV6-1 to TRBJ2-1, with D unclear. V lost 0 bases, J lost 3 bases, and 9 bases lay in between. The CDR3 has 15 residues. Germline V CDR1 and CDR2: MNHNS, SASEGT. As DNA, the CDR3 is TGTGCCAGCAGTGAAGCTCAGGACCACTACAATGAGCAGTTCTTC. Translated: CASSEAQDHYNEQFF.

Only a few counts were recorded for this clonotype. V gene TRBV28 combines with J gene TRBJ2-4; D uncertain. The germline gives CDR1 MDHEN, CDR2 SYDVKM. Trimming left V 6 bases short and J 5 bases short, with 11 bases between. This CDR3 has 13 residues. CDR3 residues: CASRSTPENIQYF. Here the CDR3 DNA reads TGTGCCAGCAGGAGTACACCAGAAAACATTCAGTACTTC.

This clonotype was seen repeatedly, ten times or more. The genes are TRBV20-1 and TRBJ2-3, with TRBD2 matching 10 bases. This CDR3 has 16 residues. Unmatched junction bases numbered 13, after V lost 5 bases and J lost 5 bases. From germline, CDR1 is DFQATT and CDR2 SNEGSKA (reference sequence). Here the CDR3 DNA reads TGCAGTGCTGGGGATCCGGCTAGCGGGAGCTTAGATACGCAGTATTTT. The encoded protein is CSAGDPASGSLDTQYF.

V usage is TRBV24-1 and J usage is TRBJ2-3; 10 bases are shared with TRBD2. V lost 4 bases and J lost 0; bases outside the gene matches: 12. The CDR3 contains 19 residues. Looked up from germline, CDR1 is KGHDR and CDR2 is SFDVKD. The CDR3 DNA reads as TGTGCCACCAGTGACCCCCTAGCGGGAGAACACTCTAGCACAGATACGCAGTATTTT. Its translation is CATSDPLAGEHSSTDTQYF.

This chain links TRBV20-1 with TRBJ1-2; D not certain. The germline V gene has CDR1 DFQATT and CDR2 SNEGSKA (reference sequence). CDR3 length equals 12 residues. V lost 1 base and J 7 bases, leaving 10 bases between the germline ends. The CDR3: CSARARVRGYTF. CDR3 bases: TGCAGTGCTAGAGCCCGCGTTCGTGGCTACACCTTC.

This clonotype came up many times. V and J are TRBV29-1 and TRBJ2-5; D may be TRBD1 (6 bases). Germline V lookup: CDR1 SQVTM, CDR2 ANQGSEA. The CDR3 runs to 12 residues. Trimming cost V 3 bases and J 3 bases, with 8 bases left between them. The DNA for the CDR3 is TGCAGCGTTGATCGACAGGAAGAGACCCAGTACTTC. This gives the protein CSVDRQEETQYF.

The rearrangement links TRBV6-2 or TRBV6-3 to TRBJ2-1; 9 nucleotides agree with TRBD2. V shed 8 bases and J 7 bases; nucleotides not matched to a gene: 15. This CDR3 has 16 amino acids. Germline loops: CDR1 MNHEY, CDR2 SVGEGT. Here the CDR3 reads CASSLTRSSGTNEQFF. The CDR3 DNA reads TGTGCCAGCTCTCTCACGAGGTCTAGCGGGACGAATGAGCAGTTCTTC.

The chain couples TRBV5-5 to TRBJ1-1, with 7 bases aligning to TRBD1. The germline V gene encodes CDR1 SGHKS and CDR2 YYEKEE (reference sequence). The V segment lost 0 bases and the J segment 2 bases; nucleotides outside the gene matches: 7. The CDR3 runs 16 residues. The CDR3 here is CASSLGGTVSNTEAFF. CDR3 nucleotide sequence: TGTGCCAGCAGCTTGGGGGGGACAGTTAGTAACACTGAAGCTTTCTTT.

This clonotype turned up a few times. The genes are TRBV6-2 or TRBV6-3 and TRBJ2-1; D may be TRBD2 (5 bases). The CDR3 extends over 11 amino acids. Between the trimmed V and J ends, which lost 5 bases and 10 bases, there was a span of 9 bases. The germline gives CDR1 MNHEY, CDR2 SVGEGT. The CDR3 is CASSLSVEQFF. CDR3 DNA: TGTGCCAGCAGTCTTAGCGTCGAGCAGTTCTTC.

The V call is TRBV29-1, the J call TRBJ2-7; TRBD1 agrees at 12 bases. This CDR3 comprises 14 residues. The V and J ends lost 7 bases and 2 bases, in that order; junction bases with no gene match: 6. Germline loops: CDR1 SQVTM, CDR2 ANQGSEA. CDR3 residues: CSALRDRGPYEQYF. The CDR3, as DNA: TGCAGCGCTCTCCGGGACAGGGGGCCCTACGAGCAGTACTTC.

This clonotype has more than one count but fewer than ten. V gene TRBV5-1 combines with J gene TRBJ1-5, with D perhaps matching TRBD1 (6 bases). CDR1 is SGHRS and CDR2 is YFSETQ in the germline V gene. The V and J ends lost 4 bases and 5 bases respectively, with 10 bases between them. The CDR3 sequence is 13 residues long. CDR3 residues: CASSTGTDQPQHF. The CDR3 bases are TGCGCCAGCAGCACAGGGACTGATCAGCCCCAGCATTTT.

This clonotype was observed a handful of times. This chain links TRBV15 with TRBJ2-1; 8 positions match TRBD1. Trimming removed 2 bases from V and 4 bases from J; junction bases left unmatched: 7. The CDR3 runs to 16 residues. Germline CDR1 is LNHNV and CDR2 is YYDKDF (reference sequence). The CDR3 nucleotides are TGTGCCACCAGCAGACGAGACAGGGGATTGTACAATGAGCAGTTCTTC. Translation: CATSRRDRGLYNEQFF.

This clonotype has only a few counts. CDR3 sequence: CASSLFGRGGGDEQFF. The CDR3 DNA is TGTGCCAGCAGCCTGTTTGGGCGGGGGGGCGGCGATGAGCAGTTCTTC. The rearrangement joins TRBV7-6 to TRBJ2-1, with TRBD2 matching over 9 bases. Germline V gene sequence: CDR1 SGHVS, CDR2 FNYEAQ. The CDR3 consists of 16 residues. The V gene end was trimmed by 5 bases and the J gene end by 8 bases; junction bases not matched to a gene: 13.

This clonotype was seen a handful of times. V usage is TRBV20-1 and J usage is TRBJ2-7; the D gene could be TRBD1 or TRBD2 (6 bases each). V was trimmed by 5 bases and J by 2 bases, leaving 13 bases between them. Germline assignment: CDR1 DFQATT and CDR2 SNEGSKA (reference sequence). This CDR3 is 13 amino acids long. The DNA for the CDR3 is TGCAGTGCTCCGGGGGCAGGTACCTACGAGCAGTACTTC. Translating gives CSAPGAGTYEQYF.

This clonotype occurred many times. The chain employs TRBV4-3 and TRBJ2-1; a possible D gene is TRBD1 (5 bases). Germline CDR1 and CDR2: LGHNA and YSLEER. Trimming took 0 bases from V and 2 from J, leaving 11 bases between them. The CDR3 is 16 amino acids. The CDR3 DNA reads as TGCGCCAGCAGCCAAGATAAAGGGGCAGCCTACAATGAGCAGTTCTTC. This translates into CASSQDKGAAYNEQFF.

This clonotype was counted between two and nine times. The rearrangement joins TRBV20-1 to TRBJ2-4; D not resolved. The germline V gene has CDR1 DFQATT and CDR2 SNEGSKA (reference sequence). The CDR3 sequence is 14 residues long. V was shortened by 1 base and J by 0 bases, with 7 bases between the two germline ends. CDR3 coding DNA: TGCAGTGCTAGAGCTACGGTAGCCAAAAACATTCAGTACTTC. Protein product: CSARATVAKNIQYF.

Only a few counts were recorded for this clonotype. V gene TRBV10-3 combines with J gene TRBJ2-5; D gene ambiguous. This CDR3 is 15 amino acids long. Germline V lookup: CDR1 ENHRY, CDR2 SYGVKD. The V gene lost 4 bases and the J gene lost 4 bases, with 16 bases spanning the gap. The DNA of the CDR3 is TGTGCCATCAGTGTTCATGTTGAGTCGTTAGAGACCCAGTACTTC. Protein product: CAISVHVESLETQYF.

This clonotype was seen only a few times. This rearrangement joins TRBV4-2 to TRBJ2-5, with 7 bases aligning to TRBD1. Germline CDR1 LGHNA, CDR2 YNFKEQ. With V trimmed by 0 bases and J by 4 bases, 8 bases remained unmatched. The CDR3 totals 16 residues. This CDR3 reads CASSQEPGQIRETQYF. The CDR3 DNA follows: TGTGCCAGCAGCCAAGAGCCGGGACAGATCCGAGAGACCCAGTACTTC.

This clonotype was observed many times. The chain combines TRBV7-2 with TRBJ2-3; 11 bases are a match to TRBD2. V lost 2 bases to trimming and J lost 3 bases; unmatched junction nucleotides: 4. Germline lookup yields CDR1 SGHTA and CDR2 FQGNSA. CDR3 length: 16 residues. CDR3 residues: CASSLNSGGGTDTQYF. The CDR3 bases are TGTGCCAGCAGCTTAAATAGCGGGGGGGGAACAGATACGCAGTATTTT.

The chain uses TRBV6-2 or TRBV6-3 and TRBJ2-1, with 7 positions matching TRBD2. There are 19 residues in the CDR3. Germline V gives CDR1 MNHEY, CDR2 SVGEGT. Trimming removed 2 bases from V and 6 bases from J; junction bases left unmatched: 19. The CDR3 sequence: CASSYTVPRIGREFNEQFF. CDR3 nucleotides: TGTGCCAGCAGTTACACTGTACCAAGAATTGGGAGGGAGTTCAATGAGCAGTTCTTC.

This chain links TRBV6-5 with TRBJ2-2; D perhaps matches TRBD2 (6 bases). This CDR3 comprises 16 residues. Germline values: CDR1 MNHEY, CDR2 SVGAGI. The V gene lost 2 bases and the J gene lost 9 bases, with 19 bases spanning the gap. The CDR3 spells CASSYLPGLAAWELFF. In DNA, the CDR3 is TGTGCCAGCAGTTACCTTCCGGGGTTAGCGGCCTGGGAGCTGTTTTTT.

This clonotype appeared a few times. V and J are TRBV20-1 and TRBJ2-3, with 7 positions matching TRBD2. Germline trimming cut 1 base from V and 0 bases from J; bases unmatched to any gene: 10. Looked up from germline, CDR1 is DFQATT and CDR2 is SNEGSKA (reference sequence). The CDR3 covers 17 residues. CDR3 amino acids: CSARAGAGTISTDTQYF. The CDR3 nucleotides are TGCAGTGCTAGAGCCGGAGCGGGAACCATTAGCACAGATACGCAGTATTTT.

This clonotype was detected only once. This chain joins TRBV5-6 and TRBJ2-5, with 7 bases matching TRBD2. Germline V lookup: CDR1 SGHDT, CDR2 YYEEEE. V shed 0 bases, J shed 5 bases, and the junction held 1 base outside the gene matches. This CDR3 region has 13 residues. Written as DNA, the CDR3 is TGTGCCAGCAGCTTGGACGGGGGGGAGACCCAGTACTTC. Translating it yields CASSLDGGETQYF.